The 29 T cell receptor beta chains reported below all come from one sample, sequenced in a study of shared clonotypes between healthy human individuals. Here immunoSEQ multiplex PCR was the method, and the copy in TCRdb shows in-frame clones only, minus some. Of more than 450,000 clones in the sample, 70% to 80% were seen once. Sequencing input: PBMCs. These receptors originate from a woman between 40 and 50 years old in good health. Some clones in this sample may be carry-over from other donors' samples.

The J gene is TRBJ1-5, the V gene TRBV27, with 7 nucleotides matching TRBD1. V lost 5 bases, J lost 7 bases, and 11 bases stayed unmatched. The germline gives CDR1 MNHEY, CDR2 SMNVEV (reference sequence). The CDR3 has 15 residues. The CDR3 here is CASSPETGLVQPQHF. CDR3 nucleotides: TGTGCCAGCAGTCCGGAGACAGGGCTAGTACAGCCCCAGCATTTT.

The sample holds one count of this clone. CDR3: CASLLYQETQYF. The CDR3 DNA reads TGTGCCAGCTTATTGTACCAAGAGACCCAGTACTTC. The rearrangement links TRBV2 to TRBJ2-5; D is uncertain. Germline V gene data show CDR1 as SNHLY and CDR2 as FYNNEI. V dropped 8 bases and J dropped 0 bases, with 7 bases sitting between them. This CDR3 comprises 12 residues.

The rearrangement uses TRBV19 and TRBJ1-2; D unresolved. Per the germline V gene, CDR1 is LNHDA and CDR2 is SQIVND (reference sequence). The CDR3 totals 14 residues. The V end lost 6 bases, the J end lost 1 base, and 12 bases lay between the germline ends. The CDR3 reads CASSTQTLNYGYTF. CDR3 sequence (DNA): TGTGCCAGTAGCACCCAGACCCTTAACTATGGCTACACCTTC.

The chain is built from TRBV28 and TRBJ1-3, with D possibly matching TRBD1 (5 bases). CDR1 MDHEN and CDR2 SYDVKM come from the germline V gene. This CDR3 region has 16 residues. Trimming cost V 0 bases and J 2 bases, with 11 bases left between them. The CDR3 bases are TGTGCCAGCAGTTTATGGGGGGATCGTACTGGAAACACCATATATTTT. Its protein product is CASSLWGDRTGNTIYF.

This rearrangement joins TRBV7-2 to TRBJ2-2, with D unclear. The germline gives CDR1 SGHTA, CDR2 FQGNSA. V was pared by 5 bases and J by 3 bases, with 7 bases between. This CDR3 is built from 13 residues. The CDR3 reads CASSLEYTGELFF. CDR3 nucleotide sequence: TGTGCCAGCAGCCTTGAGTACACCGGGGAGCTGTTTTTT.

The gene calls are TRBV4-3 and TRBJ1-2; 9 bases agree with TRBD1. There are 14 residues in the CDR3. V trimming: 5 bases; J trimming: 4 bases; junction bases outside the gene matches: 5. CDR1 and CDR2 (germline): LGHNA, YSLEER. The CDR3 DNA reads TGCGCCAGCAGCGACAGGGGGGTCCGCTATGGCTACACCTTC. This sequence encodes CASSDRGVRYGYTF.

V gene TRBV2 combines with J gene TRBJ2-3, with 9 bases aligning to TRBD1. CDR1 is SNHLY, CDR2 FYNNEI, per germline. Germline trimming cut 6 bases from V and 2 bases from J; bases unmatched to any gene: 15. CDR3 size: 18 residues. The CDR3 DNA reads as TGTGCCAGCAGCGAACCGAAAACAGGGACAGGGAACACAGATACGCAGTATTTT. Translated: CASSEPKTGTGNTDTQYF.

This chain uses TRBV7-2 with TRBJ2-5; unclear D gene. Germline lookup yields CDR1 SGHTA and CDR2 FQGNSA. The V and J ends lost 5 bases and 0 bases respectively, with 10 bases between them. This CDR3 is 14 amino acids long. In DNA form, the CDR3 reads TGTGCCAGCAGCCAACAATACTACCAAGAGACCCAGTACTTC. It translates to CASSQQYYQETQYF.

The chain couples TRBV6-1 to TRBJ2-1, with 12 bases matching TRBD2. The germline CDR1 and CDR2 sequences are MNHNS and SASEGT. CDR3 size: 14 residues. With 6 bases clipped from V and 4 bases from J, the junction kept 1 base outside the gene matches. The CDR3 sequence is CASRLAGGYNEQFF. CDR3 sequence (DNA): TGTGCCAGCAGACTAGCGGGAGGATACAATGAGCAGTTCTTC.

The chain is built from TRBV9 and TRBJ2-3; TRBD2 might be the D (6 bases). The germline V gene encodes CDR1 SGDLS and CDR2 YYNGEE. The CDR3 runs 15 residues. The ends were cut back, 1 base at V and 4 bases at J, with 13 bases in the middle. The CDR3, as DNA: TGTGCCAGCAGCGTAACAGCGGGCCGTTCAGATACGCAGTATTTT. It encodes CASSVTAGRSDTQYF.

The chain is built from TRBV7-9 and TRBJ2-2; no reliable D call. The CDR3 contains 13 residues. Trimming took off 5 bases at V and 6 bases at J, with 10 bases between the two ends. The V gene's germline CDR1 is SEHNR and CDR2 FQNEAQ (reference sequence). The CDR3 bases are TGTGCCAGCAGCCCCACGGGCGCCGGGGAGCTGTTTTTT. This codes for CASSPTGAGELFF.

As for this clone: With a much larger clone just one base away, this may be a read error. The rearrangement joins TRBV7-3 to TRBJ2-5, with 9 bases identical to TRBD1. CDR3 size: 15 residues. The germline CDR1 and CDR2 sequences are SGHTA and FQGTGA. The V gene end was trimmed by 2 bases and the J gene end by 3 bases; junction bases not matched to a gene: 4. The CDR3 DNA follows: TGTGCCAGCAGCTTAGGGGGGACAGGGAAAGAGACCCAGTACTTC. Translation gives CASSLGGTGKETQYF.

The genes are TRBV11-2 and TRBJ1-3; D perhaps matches TRBD1 (6 bases). Looked up from germline, CDR1 is SGHAT and CDR2 is FQNNGV. V dropped 0 bases and J dropped 0 bases, with 12 bases sitting between them. CDR3 size: 17 residues. CDR3 sequence: CASSLEVTGGSGNTIYF. The CDR3 coding sequence is TGTGCCAGCAGCTTAGAGGTGACAGGAGGCTCTGGAAACACCATATATTTT.

The chain uses TRBV28 and TRBJ2-1; TRBD2 aligns across 7 bases. V dropped 7 bases and J dropped 5; count of bases not matched to a gene: 11. The CDR3 contains 15 residues. CDR1 is MDHEN and CDR2 is SYDVKM in the germline V gene. CDR3: CASTPVRLADNEQFF. For the CDR3, the DNA is TGTGCCAGCACCCCGGTGAGACTAGCAGACAATGAGCAGTTCTTC.

CDR3 DNA sequence: TGTGCCAGCAGTTCTGACCAGGGGGGAGAGACCCAGTACTTC. Translated: CASSSDQGGETQYF. This sequence joins TRBV28 and TRBJ2-5, with D perhaps matching TRBD1 (7 bases). This CDR3 comprises 14 residues. CDR1 is MDHEN, CDR2 SYDVKM, per germline. V gave up 4 bases and J gave up 4 bases, with 13 bases separating them. Drawing the rest from reference TRBV28 and TRBJ2-5, the complete variable domain is DVKVTQSSRYLVKRTGEKVFLECVQDMDHENMFWYRQDPGLGLRLIYFSYDVKMKEKGDIPEGYSVSREKKERFSLILESASTNQTSMYLCASSSDQGGETQYFGPGTRLLVL.

The chain employs TRBV5-1 and TRBJ2-5; D remains ambiguous. The germline gives CDR1 SGHRS, CDR2 YFSETQ. Trimming removed 0 bases at V and 5 bases at J, with 8 bases between. This CDR3 comprises 13 residues. The CDR3 is CASSLAVMETQYF. In DNA form, the CDR3 reads TGCGCCAGCAGCTTGGCCGTGATGGAGACCCAGTACTTC.

This chain uses TRBV9 with TRBJ1-1, with no clear D. V lost 4 bases and J 8 bases, leaving 18 bases between the germline ends. CDR1 is SGDLS, CDR2 YYNGEE, per germline. The CDR3 is made up of 14 amino acids. The CDR3 sequence: CASSPTSTWFEAFF. The DNA of the CDR3 is TGTGCCAGCAGCCCCACCTCGACCTGGTTCGAAGCTTTCTTT.

The genes are TRBV9 and TRBJ2-2, with 8 bases matching TRBD1. With V trimmed by 3 bases and J by 7 bases, 11 bases remained unmatched. Germline V gene lookup returns CDR1 SGDLS and CDR2 YYNGEE. CDR3 length: 16 residues. The CDR3 region is CASSALDRGGFGELFF. The DNA for the CDR3 is TGTGCCAGCAGCGCCCTAGACAGGGGTGGTTTCGGGGAGCTGTTTTTT.

The chain employs TRBV19 and TRBJ1-2; D perhaps matches TRBD1 (6 bases). This CDR3 spans 16 amino acids. Trimming cost V 3 bases and J 0 bases, with 14 bases left between them. The V gene's germline CDR1 is LNHDA and CDR2 SQIVND (reference sequence). The CDR3 is CASSIGPDRTNYGYTF. The CDR3 DNA reads as TGTGCCAGTAGTATTGGACCTGACAGGACTAACTATGGCTACACCTTC. Full variable domain (outside the CDR3, taken from reference TRBV19 and TRBJ1-2): DGGITQSPKYLFRKEGQNVTLSCEQNLNHDAMYWYRQDPGQGLRLIYYSQIVNDFQKGDIAEGYSVSREKKESFPLTVTSAQKNPTAFYLCASSIGPDRTNYGYTFGSGTRLTVV.

This chain joins TRBV5-4 and TRBJ2-5; the D call may be TRBD1 or TRBD2 (5 bases each). The CDR3 consists of 16 residues. V was trimmed by 0 bases and J by 3 bases, leaving 15 bases between them. Germline V lookup: CDR1 SGHNT, CDR2 YYREEE (reference sequence). In DNA form, the CDR3 reads TGTGCCAGCAGCTTGGGAGGGGCAGGGCGCGAAGAGACCCAGTACTTC. Translated, it gives CASSLGGAGREETQYF.

This clone was counted a single time. The rearrangement joins TRBV6-1 to TRBJ1-4; D might be TRBD1 (6 bases). Germline V gene sequence: CDR1 MNHNS, CDR2 SASEGT. The ends were cut back, 6 bases at V and 0 bases at J, with 11 bases in the middle. This CDR3 is built from 15 residues. The CDR3 here is CASRGTFPTNEKLFF. CDR3 nucleotide sequence: TGTGCCAGCAGAGGGACATTTCCAACTAATGAAAAACTGTTTTTT.

The chain joins TRBV5-1 to TRBJ1-3, with D hard to call. The CDR3 is 15 amino acids. Trimming shortened V by 4 bases and J by 2 bases, and 13 bases separated the two germline ends. The germline gives CDR1 SGHRS, CDR2 YFSETQ. The CDR3 here is CASSPAMGAGNTIYF. CDR3 nucleotide sequence: TGCGCCAGCAGCCCCGCGATGGGAGCTGGAAACACCATATATTTT.

This rearrangement joins TRBV25-1 to TRBJ2-2, with D possibly TRBD1 on 6 matching bases. The CDR3 length is 16 residues. The V gene lost 1 base and the J gene lost 2 bases, with 11 bases spanning the gap. Looked up from germline, CDR1 is MGHDK and CDR2 is SYGVNS. The CDR3: CASSESDRHNTGELFF. CDR3 in DNA: TGTGCCAGCAGTGAATCCGACAGGCACAACACCGGGGAGCTGTTTTTT.

This rearrangement joins TRBV18 to TRBJ1-1, with TRBD1 as a possible D gene (5 bases). V dropped 3 bases and J dropped 0 bases, with 8 bases sitting between them. The CDR3 has 14 amino acids. Per germline, CDR1 KGHSH and CDR2 LQKENI. This chain's CDR3 is CASSPDILNTEAFF. CDR3 nucleotide sequence: TGTGCCAGCTCACCGGACATCCTGAACACTGAAGCTTTCTTT.

This clone was recorded a few times. The chain carries TRBV5-1 and TRBJ2-7; D possibly corresponds to TRBD2 (6 bases). V was pared by 0 bases and J by 4 bases, with 14 bases between. CDR1 and CDR2 from the germline V gene are SGHRS and YFSETQ. The CDR3 spans 15 residues. The CDR3 is CASSLESGSGYEQYF. The CDR3, as DNA: TGCGCCAGCAGCTTGGAGAGCGGTAGCGGATACGAGCAGTACTTC.

This chain links TRBV19 with TRBJ1-2; D might be TRBD1 (6 bases). V gave up 5 bases and J gave up 0 bases, with 13 bases separating them. Germline-derived CDR1 and CDR2 are LNHDA and SQIVND (reference sequence). CDR3 length equals 15 residues. CDR3 DNA sequence: TGTGCCAGTAGTCCAGGACAGACGACTAACTATGGCTACACCTTC. This translates into CASSPGQTTNYGYTF.

The V and J genes are TRBV6-5 and TRBJ2-4, with 9 bases matching TRBD2. V dropped 4 bases and J dropped 4; count of bases not matched to a gene: 8. The CDR3 has 16 residues. Germline CDR1 reads MNHEY; CDR2 reads SVGAGI. The CDR3 region has the DNA TGTGCCAGCAGTTCCTTATTAGCGGGAGTGAAAAACATTCAGTACTTC. This codes for CASSSLLAGVKNIQYF.

The chain has TRBV28 and TRBJ1-1, with a weak D call TRBD1 (5 bases). This CDR3 is built from 23 residues. The V end lost 4 bases, the J end lost 2 bases, and 38 bases lay between the germline ends. Per the germline V gene, CDR1 is MDHEN and CDR2 is SYDVKM. The chain's CDR3 is CASSSGAGRFSPHPNGLNTEAFF. The CDR3 DNA follows: TGTGCCAGCAGTTCCGGGGCCGGGAGGTTCTCCCCCCACCCAAACGGTCTTAACACTGAAGCTTTCTTT.

The V call is TRBV27, the J call TRBJ2-1; maybe TRBD2 (6 bases). The germline CDR1 and CDR2 sequences are MNHEY and SMNVEV (reference sequence). The CDR3 extends over 15 amino acids. Trimming removed 2 bases from V and 8 bases from J, with 16 bases in between. Here the CDR3 DNA reads TGTGCCAGCAGTTTAGGCGGGACCCCCCTATATGAGCAGTTCTTC. It encodes CASSLGGTPLYEQFF.